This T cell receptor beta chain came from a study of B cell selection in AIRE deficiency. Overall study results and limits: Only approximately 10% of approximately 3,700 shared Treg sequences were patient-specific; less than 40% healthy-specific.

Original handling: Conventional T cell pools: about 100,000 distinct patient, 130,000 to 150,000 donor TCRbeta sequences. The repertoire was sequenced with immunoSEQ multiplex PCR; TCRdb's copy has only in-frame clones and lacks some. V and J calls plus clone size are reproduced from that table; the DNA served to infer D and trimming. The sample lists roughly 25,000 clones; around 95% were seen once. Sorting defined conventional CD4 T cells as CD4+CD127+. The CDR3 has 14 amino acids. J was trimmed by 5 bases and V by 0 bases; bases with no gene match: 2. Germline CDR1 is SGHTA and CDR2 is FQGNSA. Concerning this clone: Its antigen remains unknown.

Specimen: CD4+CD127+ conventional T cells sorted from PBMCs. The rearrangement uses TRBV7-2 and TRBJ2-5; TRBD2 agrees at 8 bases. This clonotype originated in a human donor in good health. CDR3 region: CASSLAERGETQYF. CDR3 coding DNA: TGTGCCAGCAGCTTAGCGGAGCGGGGGGAGACCCAGTACTTC.